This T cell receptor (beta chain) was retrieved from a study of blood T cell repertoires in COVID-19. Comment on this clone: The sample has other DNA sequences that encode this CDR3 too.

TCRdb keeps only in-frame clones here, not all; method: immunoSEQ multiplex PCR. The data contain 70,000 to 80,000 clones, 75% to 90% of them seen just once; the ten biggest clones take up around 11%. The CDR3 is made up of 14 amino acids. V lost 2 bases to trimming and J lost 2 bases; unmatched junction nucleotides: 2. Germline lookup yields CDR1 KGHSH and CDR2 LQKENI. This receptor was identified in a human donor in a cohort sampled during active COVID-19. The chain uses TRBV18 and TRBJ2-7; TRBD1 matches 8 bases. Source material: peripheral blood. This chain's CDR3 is CASSPGQGPYEQYF. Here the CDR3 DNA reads TGTGCCAGCTCACCAGGACAGGGTCCCTACGAGCAGTACTTC. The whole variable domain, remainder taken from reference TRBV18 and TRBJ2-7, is NAGVMQNPRHLVRRRGQEARLRCSPMKGHSHVYWYRQLPEEGLKFMVYLQKENIIDESGMPKERFSAEFPKEGPSILRIQQVVRGDSAAYFCASSPGQGPYEQYFGPGTRLTVT.